This T cell receptor (beta chain) was recovered during a study of CD8 T cells in Susac syndrome. Overall study findings and caveats: The authors acknowledged that their TCR sequencing and HLA analysis involved a relatively small number of individuals.

The authors carried out high-throughput sequencing of TCR beta. They applied it to CD8+ and CD4+ T cells obtained from blood. The multiple sclerosis controls consisted of treatment-naive patients with relapsing-remitting disease, either stable or active. Reverse transcription used roughly 0.5 to 1 ug RNA and random hexamers. TCRdb passed the immunoSEQ multiplex PCR reads through MiXCR, listing each CDR3 protein once. This sample yields 230,000 or so distinct CDR3 sequences, of which about 95% are seen a single time; about 0.088% belongs to the top ten. Comments on this clonotype: What it recognizes is unknown.

The CDR3 spans 14 residues. The V gene's germline CDR1 is SGHNT and CDR2 YYREEE (reference sequence). V shed 2 bases and J shed 2 bases, with 9 bases lying between them. This chain connects TRBV5-4 to TRBJ2-3; D gene ambiguous. Sequencing was done on a sample of CD4+ T cells from PBMCs. The sequence was collected from a human donor with multiple sclerosis. The chain's CDR3 is CASSFRANTDTQYF. The CDR3 bases are TGTGCCAGCAGCTTCCGGGCCAACACAGATACGCAGTATTTT.